This T cell receptor (beta chain) was recovered during a study of cytomegalovirus exposure and HLA in healthy donors. 13 Jbeta primers and 60 Vbeta primers were used for the PCR. In the original workflow: Unique TCR beta chains numbered roughly 80 million in a later analysis, with roughly 10 million shared. Sequenced by immunoSEQ multiplex PCR; TCRdb stores in-frame clones only, minus some. V and J calls plus clone size are reproduced from that table; the DNA served to infer D and trimming. Of under 200,000 clones in the sample, 81% were seen once. The V gene end was trimmed by 4 bases and the J gene end by 6 bases; junction bases not matched to a gene: 3. CDR1 and CDR2 from the germline V gene are MNHEY and SVGAGI. The CDR3 has 14 residues. Findings and limits, study-wide: Later work found that TCR association rates differed between HLA loci; DRB1 had the most and HLA-C the fewest.

Details on this clone: Its antigen remains unknown.

Sequencing was carried out using PBMCs. The chain employs TRBV6-5 and TRBJ2-2; 9 bases map to TRBD1. The sequence was collected from a man aged 50 to 60 in good health and CMV-seropositive. The CDR3 nucleotides are TGTGCCAGCAGTTTCGACAGGGGGGCCGGGGAGCTGTTTTTT. It translates to CASSFDRGAGELFF.